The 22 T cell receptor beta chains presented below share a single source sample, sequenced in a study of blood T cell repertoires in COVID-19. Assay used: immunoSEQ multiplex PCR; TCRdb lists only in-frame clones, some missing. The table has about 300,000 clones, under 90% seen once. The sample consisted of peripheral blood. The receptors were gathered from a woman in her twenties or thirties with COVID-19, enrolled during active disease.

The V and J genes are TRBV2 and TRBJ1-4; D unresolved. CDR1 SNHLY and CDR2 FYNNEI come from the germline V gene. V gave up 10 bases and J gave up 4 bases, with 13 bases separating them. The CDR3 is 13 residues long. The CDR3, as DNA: TGTGCCACCCCGTGGGAGAGTAATGAAAAACTGTTTTTT. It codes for CATPWESNEKLFF.

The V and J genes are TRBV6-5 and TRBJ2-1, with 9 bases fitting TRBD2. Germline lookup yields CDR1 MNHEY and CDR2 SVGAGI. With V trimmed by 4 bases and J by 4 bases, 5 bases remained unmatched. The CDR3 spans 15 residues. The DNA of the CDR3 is TGTGCCAGCAGTTTAGGAGCGGGGGGTTACAATGAGCAGTTCTTC. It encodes CASSLGAGGYNEQFF.

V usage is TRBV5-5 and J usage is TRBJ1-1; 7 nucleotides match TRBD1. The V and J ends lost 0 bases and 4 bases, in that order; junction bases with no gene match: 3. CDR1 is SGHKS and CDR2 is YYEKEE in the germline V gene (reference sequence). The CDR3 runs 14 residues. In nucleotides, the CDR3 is TGTGCCAGCAGCTTGGAGTCAGGGGGCACTGAAGCTTTCTTT. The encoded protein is CASSLESGGTEAFF.

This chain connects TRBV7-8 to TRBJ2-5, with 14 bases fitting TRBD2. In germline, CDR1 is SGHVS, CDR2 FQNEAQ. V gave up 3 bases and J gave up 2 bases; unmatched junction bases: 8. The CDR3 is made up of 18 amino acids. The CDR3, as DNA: TGTGCCAGCAGCTTCCCGCGACGACTAGCGGGGGGGCAAGAGACCCAGTACTTC. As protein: CASSFPRRLAGGQETQYF. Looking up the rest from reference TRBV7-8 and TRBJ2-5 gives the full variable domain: GAGVSQSPRYKVAKRGQDVALRCDPISGHVSLFWYQQALGQGPEFLTYFQNEAQLDKSGLPSDRFFAERPEGSVSTLKIQRTQQEDSAVYLCASSFPRRLAGGQETQYFGPGTRLLVL.

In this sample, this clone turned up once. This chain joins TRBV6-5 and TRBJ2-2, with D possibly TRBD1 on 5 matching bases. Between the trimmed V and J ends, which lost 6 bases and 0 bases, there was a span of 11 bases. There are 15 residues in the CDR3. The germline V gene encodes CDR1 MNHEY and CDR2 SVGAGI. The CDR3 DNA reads TGTGCCAGCAGCGAGACAGACACGAACACCGGGGAGCTGTTTTTT. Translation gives CASSETDTNTGELFF.

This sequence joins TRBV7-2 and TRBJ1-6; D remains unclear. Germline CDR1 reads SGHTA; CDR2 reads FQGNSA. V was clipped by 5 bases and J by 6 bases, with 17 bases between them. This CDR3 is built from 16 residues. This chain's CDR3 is CASSLRGEGGNSPLHF. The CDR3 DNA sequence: TGTGCCAGCAGCCTCCGGGGTGAAGGAGGTAATTCACCCCTCCACTTT.

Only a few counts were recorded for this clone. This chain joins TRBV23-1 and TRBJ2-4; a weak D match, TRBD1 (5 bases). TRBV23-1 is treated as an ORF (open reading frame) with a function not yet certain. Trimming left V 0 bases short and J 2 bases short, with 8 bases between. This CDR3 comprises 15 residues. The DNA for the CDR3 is TGCGCCAGCAGTCAATCGTCAGGGACCAAAAACATTCAGTACTTC. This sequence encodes CASSQSSGTKNIQYF.

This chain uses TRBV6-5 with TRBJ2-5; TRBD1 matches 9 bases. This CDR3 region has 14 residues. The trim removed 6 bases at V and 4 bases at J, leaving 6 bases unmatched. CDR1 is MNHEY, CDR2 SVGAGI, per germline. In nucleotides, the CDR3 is TGTGCCAGCAGCTCCGGGACAGGGAGAGAGACCCAGTACTTC. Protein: CASSSGTGRETQYF.

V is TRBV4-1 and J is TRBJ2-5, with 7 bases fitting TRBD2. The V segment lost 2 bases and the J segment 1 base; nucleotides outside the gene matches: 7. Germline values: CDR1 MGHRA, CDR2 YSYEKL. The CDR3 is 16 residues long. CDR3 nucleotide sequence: TGCGCCAGCAGCCAATCCCCCGGCGGGGGCCAAGAGACCCAGTACTTC. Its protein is CASSQSPGGGQETQYF.

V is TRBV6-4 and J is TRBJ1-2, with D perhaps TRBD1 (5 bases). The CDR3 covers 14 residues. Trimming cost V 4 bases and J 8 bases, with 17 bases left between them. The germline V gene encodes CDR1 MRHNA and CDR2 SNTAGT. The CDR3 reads CASSAHHGRGGYTF. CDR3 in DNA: TGTGCCAGCAGTGCCCATCACGGAAGGGGCGGCTACACCTTC.

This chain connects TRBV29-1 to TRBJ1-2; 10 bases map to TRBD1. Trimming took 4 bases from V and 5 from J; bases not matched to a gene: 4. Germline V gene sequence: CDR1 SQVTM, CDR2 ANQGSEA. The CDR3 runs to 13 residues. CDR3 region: CSVGRQGAYGYTF. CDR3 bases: TGCAGCGTTGGCAGACAGGGGGCTTATGGCTACACCTTC. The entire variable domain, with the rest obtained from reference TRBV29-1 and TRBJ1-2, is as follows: SAVISQKPSRDICQRGTSLTIQCQVDSQVTMMFWYRQQPGQSLTLIATANQGSEATYESGFVIDKFPISRPNLTFSTLTVSNMSPEDSSIYLCSVGRQGAYGYTFGSGTRLTVV.

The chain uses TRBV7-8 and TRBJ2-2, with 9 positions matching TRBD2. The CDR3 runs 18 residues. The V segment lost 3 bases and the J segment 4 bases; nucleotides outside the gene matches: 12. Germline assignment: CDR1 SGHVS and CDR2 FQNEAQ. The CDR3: CASSFTLLSGGRTGELFF. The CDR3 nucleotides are TGTGCCAGCAGCTTTACCCTCCTGAGCGGGGGGCGCACCGGGGAGCTGTTTTTT.

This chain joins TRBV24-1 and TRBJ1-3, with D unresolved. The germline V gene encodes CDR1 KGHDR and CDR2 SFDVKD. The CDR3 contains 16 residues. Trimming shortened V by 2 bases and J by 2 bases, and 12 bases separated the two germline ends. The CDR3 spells CATSDSSGKAGNTIYF. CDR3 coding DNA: TGTGCCACCAGTGATTCATCAGGTAAAGCTGGAAACACCATATATTTT.

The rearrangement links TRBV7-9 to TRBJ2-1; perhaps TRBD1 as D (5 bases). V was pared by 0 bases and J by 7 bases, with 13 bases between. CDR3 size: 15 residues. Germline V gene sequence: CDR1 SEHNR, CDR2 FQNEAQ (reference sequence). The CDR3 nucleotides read TGTGCCAGCAGCTTAGCCGGCAGGGTCGGGAATGAGCAGTTCTTC. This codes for CASSLAGRVGNEQFF.

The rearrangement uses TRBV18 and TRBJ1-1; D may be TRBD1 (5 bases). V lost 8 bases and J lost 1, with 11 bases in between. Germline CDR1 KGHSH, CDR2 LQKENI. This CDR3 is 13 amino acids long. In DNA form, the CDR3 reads TGTGCCAGCCTAGAACAGGAGAACACTGAAGCTTTCTTT. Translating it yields CASLEQENTEAFF.

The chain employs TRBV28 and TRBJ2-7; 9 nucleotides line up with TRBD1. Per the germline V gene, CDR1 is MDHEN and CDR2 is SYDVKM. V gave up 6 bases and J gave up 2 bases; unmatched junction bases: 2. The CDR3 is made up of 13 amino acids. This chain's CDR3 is CASSRDRAYEQYV. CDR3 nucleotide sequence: TGTGCCAGCAGCAGGGACAGGGCCTACGAGCAGTACGTC.

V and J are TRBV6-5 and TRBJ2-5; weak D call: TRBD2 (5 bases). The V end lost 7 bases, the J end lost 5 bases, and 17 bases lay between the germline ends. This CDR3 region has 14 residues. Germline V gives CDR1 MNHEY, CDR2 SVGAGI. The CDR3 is CASNQDSLRETQYF. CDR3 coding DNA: TGTGCCAGCAATCAGGACTCCTTACGGGAGACCCAGTACTTC.

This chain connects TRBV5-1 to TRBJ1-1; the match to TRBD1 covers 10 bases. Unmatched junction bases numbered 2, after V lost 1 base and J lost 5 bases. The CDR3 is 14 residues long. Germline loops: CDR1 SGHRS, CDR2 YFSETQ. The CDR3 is CASSLLGQGTEAFF. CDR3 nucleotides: TGCGCCAGCAGCTTGTTGGGACAGGGGACTGAAGCTTTCTTT. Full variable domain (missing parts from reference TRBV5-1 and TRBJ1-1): KAGVTQTPRYLIKTRGQQVTLSCSPISGHRSVSWYQQTPGQGLQFLFEYFSETQRNKGNFPGRFSGRQFSNSRSEMNVSTLELGDSALYLCASSLLGQGTEAFFGQGTRLTVV.

CDR3 sequence reads: CASSQLAGPGAQYF. The DNA for the CDR3 is TGTGCCAGCAGCCAGCTCGCGGGCCCAGGGGCCCAGTACTTC. This chain uses TRBV3-1 (or the pseudogene TRBV3-2) with TRBJ2-5; possibly TRBD1 for D (6 bases). Germline lookup yields CDR1 LGHDT and CDR2 YNNKEL (reference sequence). Trimming left V 3 bases short and J 9 bases short, with 17 bases between. This CDR3 has 14 amino acids.

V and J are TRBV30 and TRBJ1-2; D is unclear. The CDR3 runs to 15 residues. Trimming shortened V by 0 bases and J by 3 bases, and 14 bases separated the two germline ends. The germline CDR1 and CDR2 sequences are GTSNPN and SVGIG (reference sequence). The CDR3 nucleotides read TGTGCCTGGAGTGTACAGCCTCTCGGGGACTATGGCTACACCTTC. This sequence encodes CAWSVQPLGDYGYTF.

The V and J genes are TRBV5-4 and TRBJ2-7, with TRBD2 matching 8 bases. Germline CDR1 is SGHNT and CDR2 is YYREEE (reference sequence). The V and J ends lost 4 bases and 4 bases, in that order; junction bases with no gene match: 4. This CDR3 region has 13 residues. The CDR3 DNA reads TGTGCCAGCAGCCCGGGAGGGAGTTACGAGCAGTACGTC. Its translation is CASSPGGSYEQYV.

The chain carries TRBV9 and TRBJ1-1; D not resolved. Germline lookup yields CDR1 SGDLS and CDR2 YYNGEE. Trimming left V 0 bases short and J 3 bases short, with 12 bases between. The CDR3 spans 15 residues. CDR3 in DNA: TGTGCCAGCAGCGTAGGAGGGAGTAGGGACACTGAAGCTTTCTTT. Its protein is CASSVGGSRDTEAFF.